This T cell receptor (beta chain) was sequenced in a study of blood T cell repertoires in COVID-19. Study at large: The United States, Italy and Spain provided the acute and convalescent COVID-19 samples. T cells, B-cell-depleted T cells, or PBMCs provided the cDNA or gDNA that served as material.

Method: immunoSEQ multiplex PCR; TCRdb's copy keeps in-frame clones and lacks some. The sample carries approximately 300,000 clones, more than 85% recorded once. Individuals drawn from some 25 US areas were roughly 18 to 95 years old. Two negative PCRs, clearance, or symptom resolution were required of recovered Cohort 3 donors. This sequence originates from a woman aged 25 to 39 who had recovered from COVID-19. The sequenced material came from PBMCs or T cells enriched from blood (not recorded which).

CDR3 sequence (DNA): TGTGCCAGCAGTGACAGAGTATACGAGCAGTACTTC. This gives the protein CASSDRVYEQYF. This chain links TRBV28 with TRBJ2-7, with a tentative D call TRBD1 (5 bases). Per the germline V gene, CDR1 is MDHEN and CDR2 is SYDVKM. The CDR3 covers 12 residues. The V and J ends lost 5 bases and 4 bases respectively, with 9 bases between them.